The 27 T cell receptor beta chains reported below all come from one sample, sequenced in a study of T-cell memory formation after mild COVID-19. TCRdb redid the calling of the 5' RACE reads with MiXCR, one entry per CDR3 protein. The sample holds 92,000 or so distinct CDR3 sequences, less than 15% seen once. The sample was PBMCs or a T cell subset sorted from them (not recorded which). The receptor source for this set is a man between 18 and 29 years old who had mild COVID-19 (a few samples of this study predate the infection). Cell type and time point are not known.

This clonotype was recorded at least ten times. The chain joins TRBV7-8 to TRBJ2-2; D not certain. CDR1 is SGHVS and CDR2 is FQNEAQ in the germline V gene. Between the trimmed V and J ends, which lost 6 bases and 0 bases, there was a span of 5 bases. The CDR3 runs 13 residues. In DNA form, the CDR3 reads TGTGCCAGCAGGAACACGAACACCGGGGAGCTGTTTTTT. Amino acid sequence: CASRNTNTGELFF.

The chain carries TRBV5-1 and TRBJ1-1, with TRBD1 identical over 10 bases. J gave up 1 base and V 0 bases, and 9 bases lay outside the gene matches. The germline gives CDR1 SGHRS, CDR2 YFSETQ. This CDR3 has 18 residues. In nucleotides, the CDR3 is TGCGCCAGCAGCTTGGGGGATGACAGGGGGCGGTGGAACACTGAAGCTTTCTTT. Its protein product is CASSLGDDRGRWNTEAFF.

The chain carries TRBV12-3 or TRBV12-4 and TRBJ2-7; 7 bases fit TRBD2. Germline trimming cut 3 bases from V and 1 base from J; bases unmatched to any gene: 6. This CDR3 spans 15 amino acids. The CDR3 loop reads CASSFEPSGSYEQYF. In nucleotides, the CDR3 is TGTGCCAGCAGTTTTGAGCCTAGCGGATCCTACGAGCAGTACTTC.

This chain links TRBV5-1 with TRBJ1-3; no clear D gene. The CDR3 runs to 15 residues. V was clipped by 0 bases and J by 0 bases, with 7 bases between them. Germline CDR1 and CDR2: SGHRS and YFSETQ. The CDR3 nucleotides are TGCGCCAGCAGCTTGGGCTTTCGCTCTGGAAACACCATATATTTT. This sequence encodes CASSLGFRSGNTIYF.

This rearrangement joins TRBV29-1 to TRBJ2-7, with D maybe TRBD1 (5 bases). Germline V CDR1 and CDR2: SQVTM, ANQGSEA. Trimming removed 7 bases from V and 1 base from J, with 14 bases in between. The CDR3 has 13 residues. The CDR3 sequence is CSELGQESYEQYF. The CDR3 DNA reads as TGCAGCGAGTTGGGGCAGGAATCCTACGAGCAGTACTTC.

This clonotype has more than one count but fewer than ten. V gene TRBV6-5 combines with J gene TRBJ1-2; D not certain. The ends were cut back, 3 bases at V and 8 bases at J, with 19 bases in the middle. This CDR3 is built from 15 residues. Germline V lookup: CDR1 MNHEY, CDR2 SVGAGI. CDR3 protein: CASSYSAVTISGYTF. CDR3 bases: TGTGCCAGCAGTTATAGTGCCGTAACTATTAGCGGCTACACCTTC.

This clonotype was seen at least ten times. This sequence joins TRBV7-2 and TRBJ2-7; tentative D call: TRBD2 (5 bases). V lost 5 bases and J lost 3, with 11 bases in between. CDR1 and CDR2 from the germline V gene are SGHTA and FQGNSA. The CDR3 is 13 residues long. CDR3: CASSPRTGYEQYF. CDR3 coding DNA: TGTGCCAGCAGCCCCCGGACTGGCTACGAGCAGTACTTC.

This clonotype has only a few counts. V and J are TRBV29-1 and TRBJ2-3, with 8 bases fitting TRBD2. After removal of 3 bases from V and 2 bases from J, the junction contained 7 bases not matched to a gene. Germline CDR1 SQVTM, CDR2 ANQGSEA. The CDR3 covers 15 residues. CDR3 nucleotide sequence: TGCAGCGTTGAGGGAGCGGGGGCCTTCACAGATACGCAGTATTTT. This translates into CSVEGAGAFTDTQYF.

The rearrangement joins TRBV27 to TRBJ2-2; either TRBD1 or TRBD2 may fit D (7 bases each). The CDR3 runs to 16 residues. The ends were cut back, 2 bases at V and 7 bases at J, with 17 bases in the middle. Germline CDR1 is MNHEY and CDR2 is SMNVEV (reference sequence). The CDR3 DNA is TGTGCCAGCAGTTTAACCAGGGGGGGCGTATTCGGGGAGCTGTTTTTT. As protein: CASSLTRGGVFGELFF.

The rearrangement joins TRBV6-6 to TRBJ2-1; TRBD2 is a possible D gene (6 bases). The length of the CDR3 is 16 residues. Germline values: CDR1 MNHNY, CDR2 SVGAGI (reference sequence). Trimming left V 8 bases short and J 7 bases short, with 24 bases between. CDR3 DNA sequence: TGTGCCAGCTCCCCTCTCGGGGGATATAAAGGAAATGAGCAGTTCTTC. Its translation: CASSPLGGYKGNEQFF.

The V gene is TRBV9, the J gene TRBJ1-2; TRBD1 matches at 10 bases. The V gene end was trimmed by 2 bases and the J gene end by 4 bases; junction bases not matched to a gene: 5. Germline CDR1 reads SGDLS; CDR2 reads YYNGEE. The CDR3 length is 15 residues. CDR3 region: CASSVPGQGSYGYTF. Written as DNA, the CDR3 is TGTGCCAGCAGCGTCCCGGGACAGGGGTCCTATGGCTACACCTTC.

This clonotype has more than one count but fewer than ten. The gene calls are TRBV4-1 and TRBJ2-7; TRBD2 agrees at 7 bases. Germline assignment: CDR1 MGHRA and CDR2 YSYEKL. There are 15 residues in the CDR3. After removal of 0 bases from V and 3 bases from J, the junction contained 5 bases not matched to a gene. CDR3 nucleotides: TGCGCCAGCAGCCAAGATGGGGAGGGTTACTACGAGCAGTACTTC. Amino acids: CASSQDGEGYYEQYF.

In this sample, this clonotype turned up a few times. The chain uses TRBV28 and TRBJ1-2, with a possible D match to TRBD1 (5 bases). Germline V CDR1 and CDR2: MDHEN, SYDVKM. The V and J ends lost 4 bases and 3 bases respectively, with 12 bases between them. This CDR3 contains 14 residues. The CDR3 bases are TGTGCCAGCAGTTGGGGGGGGACGGACTATGGCTACACCTTC. Amino acids: CASSWGGTDYGYTF.

This clonotype was observed a handful of times. The chain employs TRBV9 and TRBJ1-6, with unresolved D. Germline V CDR1 and CDR2: SGDLS, YYNGEE. V was cut by 4 bases and J by 6 bases, with 11 bases left in between. The CDR3 is 14 amino acids. The CDR3 spells CASSRVTGNSPLHF. CDR3 coding DNA: TGTGCCAGCAGCAGGGTGACCGGTAATTCACCCCTCCACTTT.

The genes are TRBV4-1 and TRBJ1-4; D gene uncertain. This CDR3 comprises 15 residues. V lost 0 bases, J lost 7 bases, and 12 bases lay in between. Germline-derived CDR1 and CDR2 are MGHRA and YSYEKL. This chain's CDR3 is CASSQDPGRSEKLFF. The DNA for the CDR3 is TGCGCCAGCAGCCAAGACCCGGGGAGAAGTGAAAAACTGTTTTTT.

This clonotype was detected ten times or more. The chain joins TRBV9 to TRBJ2-7, with TRBD1 identical over 9 bases. The CDR3 runs 13 residues. With 3 bases clipped from V and 7 bases from J, the junction kept 5 bases outside the gene matches. The germline V gene encodes CDR1 SGDLS and CDR2 YYNGEE. CDR3 DNA sequence: TGTGCCAGCAGCGCATACGGGACAGGGGAGCAGTACTTC. Translating gives CASSAYGTGEQYF.

In this sample, this clonotype turned up many times. The rearrangement joins TRBV29-1 to TRBJ2-3; 7 bases map to TRBD1. Germline lookup yields CDR1 SQVTM and CDR2 ANQGSEA. Losses at the gene ends were 7 bases for V and 0 bases for J; bases not matched to a gene: 4. The CDR3 runs 13 residues. CDR3 coding DNA: TGCAGCGCGAAGGGGGCCAGCACAGATACGCAGTATTTT. It translates to CSAKGASTDTQYF.

The genes are TRBV7-8 and TRBJ1-5; 7 bases agree with TRBD1. J lost 6 bases, V lost 7 bases, and 3 bases had no gene match. The CDR3 has 12 amino acids. Germline V gives CDR1 SGHVS, CDR2 FQNEAQ. The CDR3 DNA follows: TGTGCCAGCACAACAGGGGTTCAGCCCCAGCATTTT. Its translation: CASTTGVQPQHF.

V is TRBV4-3 and J is TRBJ2-6; possibly TRBD2 for D (6 bases). Trimming shortened V by 4 bases and J by 4 bases, and 11 bases separated the two germline ends. The CDR3 is 15 amino acids. From germline, CDR1 is LGHNA and CDR2 YSLEER. The CDR3 DNA reads as TGCGCCAGCAGCCTCGGGGAGGCAGGGGCCAACGTCCTGACTTTC. Amino acids: CASSLGEAGANVLTF.

This clonotype was detected a few times. The CDR3, as DNA: TGTGCCATCCGAGAGGGACAGGGGTATGAGCAGTTCTTC. This sequence encodes CAIREGQGYEQFF. J is TRBJ2-1 and V is TRBV10-3; 10 bases map to TRBD1. Germline CDR1 ENHRY, CDR2 SYGVKD. The CDR3 spans 13 residues. Trimming took 8 bases from V and 8 from J; bases not matched to a gene: 6.

The V gene is TRBV4-3, the J gene TRBJ2-1, with D perhaps assigned TRBD1 or TRBD2 (6 bases each). This CDR3 has 16 amino acids. The V gene's germline CDR1 is LGHNA and CDR2 YSLEER. V lost 5 bases to trimming and J lost 9 bases, with 23 bases between them. CDR3 in amino acids: CASSWSLVTGAGEQFF. DNA of the CDR3: TGCGCCAGCAGCTGGAGCCTAGTGACGGGGGCTGGTGAGCAGTTCTTC.

This clonotype was detected only a few times. J is TRBJ2-1 and V is TRBV12-3 or TRBV12-4; 7 bases are shared with TRBD1. V shed 1 base and J 7 bases; nucleotides not matched to a gene: 7. The CDR3 runs 15 residues. The CDR3, as DNA: TGTGCCAGCAGTTTAGGGACAGGAGTCTTTAATGAGCAGTTCTTC. Amino acid sequence: CASSLGTGVFNEQFF.

As DNA, the CDR3 is TGTGCCAGCAGCGTAGGGAGACTAGCGGCTAGCACAGATACGCAGTATTTT. It translates to CASSVGRLAASTDTQYF. The chain recombines TRBV9 with TRBJ2-3, with 9 positions matching TRBD2. The CDR3 runs 17 residues. J lost 0 bases, V lost 0 bases, and 5 bases had no gene match. Per germline, CDR1 SGDLS and CDR2 YYNGEE.

As DNA, the CDR3 is TGTGCCAGCAGCTTAGGCGCGGGTATACAAGAGACCCAGTACTTC. Translating it yields CASSLGAGIQETQYF. The rearrangement uses TRBV11-2 and TRBJ2-5, with a possible D match to TRBD2 (5 bases). The CDR3 is 15 residues long. In germline, CDR1 is SGHAT, CDR2 FQNNGV. Trimming shortened V by 1 base and J by 2 bases, and 11 bases separated the two germline ends.

The sample holds a few counts of this clonotype. The chain is built from TRBV6-5 and TRBJ2-5, with 8 bases that match TRBD1. Trimming cost V 6 bases and J 5 bases; bases outside gene matches: 11. The CDR3 covers 15 residues. Germline V lookup: CDR1 MNHEY, CDR2 SVGAGI. CDR3 loop: CASSLAGGAGETQYF. CDR3 coding DNA: TGTGCCAGCAGCCTAGCAGGGGGCGCGGGGGAGACCCAGTACTTC.

This chain uses TRBV20-1 with TRBJ2-1; 8 positions agree with TRBD1. This CDR3 comprises 14 residues. Per the germline V gene, CDR1 is DFQATT and CDR2 is SNEGSKA (reference sequence). J gave up 7 bases and V 1 base, and 6 bases lay outside the gene matches. For the CDR3, the DNA is TGCAGTGCTAGAGGGACAGGGTGGGGGAATGAGCAGTTCTTC. Amino acid sequence: CSARGTGWGNEQFF.

The V call is TRBV9, the J call TRBJ2-1, with D possibly being TRBD1 or TRBD2 (5 bases each). The CDR3 is made up of 14 amino acids. Between the trimmed V and J ends, which lost 3 bases and 4 bases, there was a span of 11 bases. Germline V lookup: CDR1 SGDLS, CDR2 YYNGEE. CDR3 in DNA: TGTGCCAGCAGCGCATCTTGGGGGTACAATGAGCAGTTCTTC. Its translation is CASSASWGYNEQFF.